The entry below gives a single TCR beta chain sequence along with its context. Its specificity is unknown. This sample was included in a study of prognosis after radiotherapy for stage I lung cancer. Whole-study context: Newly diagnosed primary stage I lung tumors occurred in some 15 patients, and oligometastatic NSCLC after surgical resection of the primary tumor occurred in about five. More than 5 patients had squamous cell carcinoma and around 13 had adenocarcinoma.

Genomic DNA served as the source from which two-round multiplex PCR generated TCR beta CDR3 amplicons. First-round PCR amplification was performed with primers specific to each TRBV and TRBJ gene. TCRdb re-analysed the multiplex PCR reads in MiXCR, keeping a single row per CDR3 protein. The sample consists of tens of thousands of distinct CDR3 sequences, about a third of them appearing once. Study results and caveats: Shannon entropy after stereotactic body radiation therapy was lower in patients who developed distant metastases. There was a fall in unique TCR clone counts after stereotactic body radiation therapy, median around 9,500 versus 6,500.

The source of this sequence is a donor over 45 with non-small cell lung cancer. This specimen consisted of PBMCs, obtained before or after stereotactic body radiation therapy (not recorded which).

CDR3 region: CASSVGATSPYEQYF. As DNA, the CDR3 is TGTGCCAGCAGTGTCGGGGCTACAAGCCCCTACGAGCAGTACTTC. The chain carries TRBV6-2 or TRBV6-3 and TRBJ2-7; D possibly uses TRBD1 or TRBD2 (5 bases each). Germline assignment: CDR1 MNHEY and CDR2 SVGEGT. The V gene lost 5 bases and the J gene lost 2 bases, with 16 bases spanning the gap. This CDR3 is 15 amino acids long.